This entry lists 6 T cell receptor beta chains sequenced from one sample in a study of shared clonotypes between healthy human individuals. The table came from immunoSEQ multiplex PCR; TCRdb's copy has only in-frame clones and leaves some out. The repertoire holds about 2.4 million clones, with more than 90% as singletons. The specimen sequenced was naive CD4+ T cells sorted from blood. Subset indicated: CD45RA+ positively selected. The receptor set was obtained from a young man in good health.

As for this clone: Additional DNA sequences in this sample encode the identical CDR3. Written as DNA, the CDR3 is TGTGCCAGCAGCCAAGATCTAGGCCGCGAGCAGTACTTC. Its translation: CASSQDLGREQYF. The genes are TRBV14 and TRBJ2-7; no reliable D call. The CDR3 extends over 13 amino acids. CDR1 is SGHDN, CDR2 FVKESK, per germline. Trimming removed 0 bases from V and 6 bases from J, with 9 bases in between. Complete variable domain (other parts from reference TRBV14 and TRBJ2-7): EAGVTQFPSHSVIEKGQTVTLRCDPISGHDNLYWYRRVMGKEIKFLLHFVKESKQDESGMPNNRFLAERTGGTYSTLKVQPAELEDSGVYFCASSQDLGREQYFGPGTRLTVT.

This clone was seen only once. The CDR3 region is CASSPPTQGLIAAFF. DNA of the CDR3: TGTGCCAGCTCACCACCAACACAGGGGTTGATCGCGGCTTTCTTT. The gene calls are TRBV18 and TRBJ1-1, with 7 bases that match TRBD1. Germline assignment: CDR1 KGHSH and CDR2 LQKENI. Trimming cost V 0 bases and J 11 bases; bases outside gene matches: 12. CDR3 size: 15 residues.

The chain uses TRBV19 and TRBJ2-5; TRBD2 matches at 11 bases. V shed 6 bases, J shed 1 base, and the junction held 10 bases outside the gene matches. CDR3 length: 17 residues. The V gene's germline CDR1 is LNHDA and CDR2 SQIVND (reference sequence). CDR3 nucleotides: TGTGCCAGTAGAGCGACTAGCGGGAAGCCCGGCCAAGAGACCCAGTACTTC. Encoded protein: CASRATSGKPGQETQYF.

This clone is a singleton in its sample. This chain connects TRBV5-8 to TRBJ2-1; 13 bases agree with TRBD2. This CDR3 is built from 18 residues. Trimming cost V 0 bases and J 4 bases; bases outside gene matches: 7. Germline V gene sequence: CDR1 SGHTS, CDR2 YDEGEE. The DNA for the CDR3 is TGTGCCAGCAGCTTGGCCCGACTAGCGGGAGGCCCTTACAATGAGCAGTTCTTC. Its protein product is CASSLARLAGGPYNEQFF.

The J gene is TRBJ2-5, the V gene TRBV18, with 10 bases lining up with TRBD1. CDR1 KGHSH and CDR2 LQKENI come from the germline V gene. The CDR3 is made up of 15 amino acids. V was clipped by 2 bases and J by 3 bases; unmatched bases: 3. The CDR3 reads CASSPRTGGKETQYF. The CDR3 DNA reads as TGTGCCAGCTCACCAAGGACAGGGGGGAAAGAGACCCAGTACTTC.

This rearrangement joins TRBV5-5 to TRBJ2-7; D may match TRBD1 or TRBD2 (5 bases each). Germline loops: CDR1 SGHKS, CDR2 YYEKEE (reference sequence). This CDR3 spans 15 amino acids. V was pared by 0 bases and J by 0 bases, with 10 bases between. CDR3 sequence reads: CASSLVAGSSYEQYF. The CDR3 DNA follows: TGTGCCAGCAGCTTGGTTGCAGGGAGCTCCTACGAGCAGTACTTC.